This T cell receptor (beta chain) was documented in a study of identical twins. This clonotype appeared many times. Its cognate antigen is unknown. Study-level results: Out-of-frame alpha sequences common to twins exhibited an excess of low generation probability.

MiXCR, applied by TCRdb to the 5' RACE reads, yields one record per CDR3 protein. This sample has 500,000 to 650,000 distinct CDR3 sequences; roughly 7.1% occur once, and the top ten carry less than 2%. The CDR3 sequence is 17 residues long. CDR1 and CDR2 from the germline V gene are SQVTM and ANQGSEA. V was clipped by 2 bases and J by 5 bases; unmatched bases: 13. In addition, the sample was reused for a study of yellow fever vaccine responses in identical twins.

This clonotype was sampled from a woman between 18 and 29 years old in good health. The chain has TRBV29-1 and TRBJ2-3, with 10 bases identical to TRBD2. The sequenced material came from PBMCs. CDR3 coding DNA: TGCAGCGTTGAATGGTGGGAGCTAGCGGGAGTGCAAGATACGCAGTATTTT. Protein sequence: CSVEWWELAGVQDTQYF.